One and the same sample provided the 10 T cell receptor beta chains below, sequenced in a study of blood T cell repertoires in COVID-19. Only in-frame clones appear in the TCRdb table, and some are missing; sequencing was by immunoSEQ multiplex PCR. The sample contains about 300,000 clones, roughly 91% of which appear only once. What was sequenced was peripheral blood. These receptors were obtained from a woman aged 25 to 39 with COVID-19, enrolled during active disease.

The rearrangement joins TRBV4-1 to TRBJ2-3; TRBD2 agrees at 9 bases. V lost 3 bases to trimming and J lost 3 bases; unmatched junction nucleotides: 10. CDR1 and CDR2 from the germline V gene are MGHRA and YSYEKL. The CDR3 is 17 amino acids. The CDR3 is CASSQPAGGPSTDTQYF. CDR3 bases: TGCGCCAGCAGCCAGCCCGCGGGGGGGCCGTCGACAGATACGCAGTATTTT.

V is TRBV1 and J is TRBJ1-3. TRBV1 is a known pseudogene. The CDR3 extends over 19 amino acids. The CDR3 spells CTSSQRKAGLRTQWNTIYF. Written as DNA, the CDR3 is TGCACCAGCAGCCAAAGAAAGGCAGGACTCCGCACTCAGTGGAACACCATATATTTT.

The rearrangement uses TRBV2 and TRBJ2-7, with D possibly matching TRBD1 (6 bases). Germline CDR1 and CDR2: SNHLY and FYNNEI. The V end was cut by 4 bases, the J end by 2 bases, with 15 bases between. This CDR3 is 15 amino acids long. The CDR3 sequence: CASSGVRDKTYEQYV. In DNA, the CDR3 is TGTGCCAGCAGTGGGGTCAGGGACAAAACCTACGAGCAGTACGTC.

The rearrangement joins TRBV7-2 to TRBJ1-4, with D unresolved. V lost 5 bases to trimming and J lost 8 bases, with 15 bases between them. The CDR3 spans 14 residues. Germline V gene data show CDR1 as SGHTA and CDR2 as FQGNSA. CDR3 sequence reads: CASSPGNQAEKLFF. The CDR3 DNA reads as TGTGCCAGCAGCCCTGGTAACCAGGCCGAAAAACTGTTTTTT.

The chain carries TRBV6-5 and TRBJ1-1; perhaps TRBD1 as D (6 bases). Germline V gene lookup returns CDR1 MNHEY and CDR2 SVGAGI. Trimming took 6 bases from V and 1 from J, leaving 15 bases between them. The CDR3 totals 15 residues. In DNA, the CDR3 is TGTGCCAGCAGCCTCAACAGGGAAAGGAACACTGAAGCTTTCTTT. Its protein is CASSLNRERNTEAFF.

This clone is a singleton in its sample. J is TRBJ1-3 and V is TRBV30; D is ambiguous. Germline CDR1 reads GTSNPN; CDR2 reads SVGIG (reference sequence). Trimming removed 1 base at V and 1 base at J, with 5 bases between. This CDR3 is built from 13 residues. The CDR3 protein is CAWSGVSGNTIYF. The CDR3 DNA reads TGTGCCTGGAGTGGCGTATCTGGAAACACCATATATTTT.

The V call is TRBV11-2, the J call TRBJ1-5; D perhaps matches TRBD1 (6 bases). V lost 2 bases, J lost 0 bases, and 11 bases lay in between. CDR3 size: 16 residues. Germline V gene data show CDR1 as SGHAT and CDR2 as FQNNGV. The CDR3 DNA reads TGTGCCAGCAGCTTACGGGACACATATAGCAATCAGCCCCAGCATTTT. This translates into CASSLRDTYSNQPQHF.

This chain links TRBV2 with TRBJ1-1; 7 nucleotides line up with TRBD1. The CDR3 has 14 amino acids. The ends lost 7 bases at V and 1 base at J; junction bases unmatched: 6. The germline gives CDR1 SNHLY, CDR2 FYNNEI. The CDR3 sequence: CASNKGQPNTEAFF. CDR3 bases: TGTGCCAGCAACAAGGGACAGCCGAACACTGAAGCTTTCTTT. Complete variable domain (other parts from reference TRBV2 and TRBJ1-1): EPEVTQTPSHQVTQMGQEVILRCVPISNHLYFYWYRQILGQKVEFLVSFYNNEISEKSEIFDDQFSVERPDGSNFTLKIRSTKLEDSAMYFCASNKGQPNTEAFFGQGTRLTVV.

V usage is TRBV5-4 and J usage is TRBJ1-2, with D possibly TRBD1 on 5 matching bases. The ends were cut back, 0 bases at V and 6 bases at J, with 12 bases in the middle. Germline CDR1 SGHNT, CDR2 YYREEE (reference sequence). The CDR3 loop spans 14 amino acids. In DNA form, the CDR3 reads TGTGCCAGCAGCTTGGTCTGGGGGGGAGATGGCTACACCTTC. Encoded protein: CASSLVWGGDGYTF.

The CDR3 here is CSAREQTEAFF. The CDR3 DNA sequence: TGCAGTGCTAGAGAACAGACAGAAGCTTTCTTT. This rearrangement joins TRBV20-1 to TRBJ1-1; D not resolved. Trimming shortened V by 0 bases and J by 8 bases, and 7 bases separated the two germline ends. The CDR3 spans 11 residues. CDR1 and CDR2 (germline): DFQATT, SNEGSKA (reference sequence).